One and the same sample provided the 10 T cell receptor beta chains below, sequenced in a study of T cell responses to AZD1222 COVID-19 vaccine. Some clones are missing from TCRdb's copy, which holds only in-frame ones; the method was immunoSEQ multiplex PCR. This table has about 55,000 clones, approximately 88% appearing once. The sample was peripheral blood, taken on day 0 of AZD1222 vaccination. The receptors were gathered from an adult in good health.

This chain joins TRBV18 and TRBJ1-1, with D unclear. Between the trimmed V and J ends, which lost 2 bases and 6 bases, there was a span of 19 bases. This CDR3 is 16 amino acids long. Germline CDR1 is KGHSH and CDR2 is LQKENI. The CDR3 region is CASSPSFIATGSEAFF. DNA of the CDR3: TGTGCCAGCTCACCATCTTTTATAGCGACCGGGTCTGAAGCTTTCTTT.

The CDR3 here is CASSVGTELNYGYTF. In DNA, the CDR3 is TGTGCCAGCAGTGTAGGGACAGAGCTTAACTATGGCTACACCTTC. The J gene is TRBJ1-2, the V gene TRBV5-4; 7 nucleotides agree with TRBD1. The CDR3 covers 15 residues. Germline V gives CDR1 SGHNT, CDR2 YYREEE (reference sequence). V shed 5 bases and J 1 base; nucleotides not matched to a gene: 8.

The chain couples TRBV10-1 to TRBJ2-3, with a possible D match to TRBD2 (6 bases). The V gene's germline CDR1 is WNHNN and CDR2 SYGVQD (reference sequence). The CDR3 has 15 residues. The V and J ends lost 2 bases and 6 bases respectively, with 15 bases between them. CDR3 residues: CASSEPVGGLDTQYF. The CDR3 bases are TGCGCCAGCAGTGAGCCCGTGGGAGGCTTGGATACGCAGTATTTT.

The chain employs TRBV18 and TRBJ1-2, with TRBD1 matching over 7 bases. The CDR3 contains 16 residues. V shed 6 bases and J 0 bases; nucleotides not matched to a gene: 10. CDR1 KGHSH and CDR2 LQKENI come from the germline V gene. CDR3 protein: CASSGGQSHANYGYTF. The DNA for the CDR3 is TGTGCCAGCTCCGGGGGACAGAGTCACGCTAACTATGGCTACACCTTC.

This clone occurred a few times. The CDR3 nucleotides are TGTGCCAGCTCACCACGGCCGTTCTTCGGGGATGAGCAGTTCTTC. As protein: CASSPRPFFGDEQFF. V and J are TRBV18 and TRBJ2-1, with D maybe TRBD2 (5 bases). The CDR3 has 15 amino acids. The germline V gene has CDR1 KGHSH and CDR2 LQKENI. The ends were cut back, 1 base at V and 8 bases at J, with 15 bases in the middle.

The gene calls are TRBV29-1 and TRBJ2-7, with D tentatively TRBD1 or TRBD2 (5 bases each). CDR1 and CDR2 (germline): SQVTM, ANQGSEA. The CDR3 consists of 13 residues. With 5 bases removed from V and 3 bases from J, the gap between germline ends came to 14 bases. CDR3 region: CSVQQEVFYEQYF. The CDR3 nucleotides read TGCAGCGTTCAACAGGAGGTCTTCTACGAGCAGTACTTC.

The chain has TRBV27 and TRBJ2-7; D is uncertain. This CDR3 region has 12 residues. Germline V CDR1 and CDR2: MNHEY, SMNVEV (reference sequence). The V gene lost 5 bases and the J gene lost 1 base, with 6 bases spanning the gap. CDR3 loop: CASSGPSYEQYF. CDR3 nucleotides: TGTGCCAGCAGTGGGCCGTCCTACGAGCAGTACTTC.

The chain carries TRBV6-5 and TRBJ1-2, with TRBD1 as a possible D gene (6 bases). The CDR3 totals 13 residues. Between the trimmed V and J ends, which lost 4 bases and 8 bases, there was a span of 14 bases. Germline V lookup: CDR1 MNHEY, CDR2 SVGAGI. The CDR3 coding sequence is TGTGCCAGCAGTTCGACAGGATTACGCGGCTACACCTTC. It yields the protein CASSSTGLRGYTF.

J is TRBJ1-2 and V is TRBV28; D perhaps matches TRBD1 (5 bases). V was pared by 9 bases and J by 9 bases, with 23 bases between. Germline V gene data show CDR1 as MDHEN and CDR2 as SYDVKM. The CDR3 sequence is 14 residues long. CDR3 DNA: TGTGCCAGTCAAATAGGAGGGGCCATATGGAGCTACACCTTC. It codes for CASQIGGAIWSYTF.

The rearrangement joins TRBV9 to TRBJ2-3; tentatively, D is TRBD2 (5 bases). Trimming removed 3 bases from V and 0 bases from J, with 11 bases in between. This CDR3 spans 15 amino acids. CDR1 SGDLS and CDR2 YYNGEE come from the germline V gene. The chain's CDR3 is CASSASGPSTDTQYF. The CDR3 DNA sequence: TGTGCCAGCAGCGCGAGCGGCCCTAGCACAGATACGCAGTATTTT.